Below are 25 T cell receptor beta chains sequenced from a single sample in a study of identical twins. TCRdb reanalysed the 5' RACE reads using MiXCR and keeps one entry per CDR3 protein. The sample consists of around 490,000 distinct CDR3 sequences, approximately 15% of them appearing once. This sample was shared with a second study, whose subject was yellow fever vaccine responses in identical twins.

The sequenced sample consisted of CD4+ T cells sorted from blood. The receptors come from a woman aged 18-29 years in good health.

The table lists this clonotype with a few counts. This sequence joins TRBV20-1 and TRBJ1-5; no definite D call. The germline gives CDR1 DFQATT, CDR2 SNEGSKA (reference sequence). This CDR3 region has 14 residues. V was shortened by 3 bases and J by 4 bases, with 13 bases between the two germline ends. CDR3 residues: CSASFGSPNQPQHF. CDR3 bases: TGCAGTGCTAGTTTCGGCAGCCCTAATCAGCCCCAGCATTTT.

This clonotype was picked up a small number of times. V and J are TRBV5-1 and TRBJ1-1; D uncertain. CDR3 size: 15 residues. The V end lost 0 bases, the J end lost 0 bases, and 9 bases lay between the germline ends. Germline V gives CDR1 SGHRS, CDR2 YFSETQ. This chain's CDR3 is CASSLARELNTEAFF. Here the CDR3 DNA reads TGCGCCAGCAGCTTGGCGCGGGAATTGAACACTGAAGCTTTCTTT.

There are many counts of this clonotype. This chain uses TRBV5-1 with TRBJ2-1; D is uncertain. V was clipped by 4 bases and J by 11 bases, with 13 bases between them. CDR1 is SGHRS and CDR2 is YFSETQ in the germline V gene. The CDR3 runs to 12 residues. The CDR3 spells CASSPSLNQQFF. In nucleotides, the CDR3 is TGCGCCAGCAGCCCTTCTCTCAACCAGCAGTTCTTC.

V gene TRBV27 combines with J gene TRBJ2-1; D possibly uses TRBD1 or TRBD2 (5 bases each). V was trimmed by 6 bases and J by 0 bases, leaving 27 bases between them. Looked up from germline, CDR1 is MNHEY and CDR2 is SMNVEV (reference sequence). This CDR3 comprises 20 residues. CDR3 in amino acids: CASRKGDQARTGYSYNEQFF. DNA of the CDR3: TGTGCCAGCAGGAAAGGGGATCAGGCTCGGACTGGCTACTCCTACAATGAGCAGTTCTTC.

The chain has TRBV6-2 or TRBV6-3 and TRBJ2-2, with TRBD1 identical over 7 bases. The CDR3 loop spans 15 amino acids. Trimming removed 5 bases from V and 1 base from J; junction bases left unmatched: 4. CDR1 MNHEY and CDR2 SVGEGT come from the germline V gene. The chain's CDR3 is CASSLWTGNTGELFF. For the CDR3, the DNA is TGTGCCAGCAGTCTTTGGACAGGGAACACCGGGGAGCTGTTTTTT.

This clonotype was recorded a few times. CDR3 residues: CASRSSGLEQPQHF. CDR3 bases: TGTGCCAGCAGGTCATCAGGGCTGGAACAGCCCCAGCATTTT. The V gene is TRBV12-3 or TRBV12-4, the J gene TRBJ1-5; D may be TRBD1 (5 bases). The length of the CDR3 is 14 residues. V was cut by 6 bases and J by 7 bases, with 16 bases left in between.

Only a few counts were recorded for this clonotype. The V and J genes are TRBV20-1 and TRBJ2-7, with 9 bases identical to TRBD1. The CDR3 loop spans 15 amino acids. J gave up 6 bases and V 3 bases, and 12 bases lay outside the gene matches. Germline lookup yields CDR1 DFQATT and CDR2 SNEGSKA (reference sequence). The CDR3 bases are TGCAGTGCTAGTACGGACAGGGGTCGAAGTGGCGAGCAGTACTTC. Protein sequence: CSASTDRGRSGEQYF.

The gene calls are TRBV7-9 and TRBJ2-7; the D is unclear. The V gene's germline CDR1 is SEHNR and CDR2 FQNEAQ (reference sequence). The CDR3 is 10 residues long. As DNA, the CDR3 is TGTGCGGTTGGGCCCTACGAGCAGTACTTC. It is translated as CAVGPYEQYF. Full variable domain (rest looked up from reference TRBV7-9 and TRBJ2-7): DTGVSQNPRHKITKRGQNVTFRCDPISEHNRLYWYRQTLGQGPEFLTYFQNEAQLEKSRLLSDRFSAERPKGSFSTLEIQRTEQGDSAMYLCAVGPYEQYFGPGTRLTVT.

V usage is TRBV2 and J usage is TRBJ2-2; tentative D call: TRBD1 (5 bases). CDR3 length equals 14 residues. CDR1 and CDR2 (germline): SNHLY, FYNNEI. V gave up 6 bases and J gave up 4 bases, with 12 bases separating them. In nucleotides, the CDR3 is TGTGCCAGCAGGGGGCTCGTTGGCACCGGGGAGCTGTTTTTT. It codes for CASRGLVGTGELFF.

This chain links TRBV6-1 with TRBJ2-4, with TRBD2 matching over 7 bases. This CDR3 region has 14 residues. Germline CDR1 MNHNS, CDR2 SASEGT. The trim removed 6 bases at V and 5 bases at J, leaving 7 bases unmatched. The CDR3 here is CASSTGTKENIQYF. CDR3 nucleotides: TGTGCCAGCAGCACCGGGACTAAAGAAAACATTCAGTACTTC.

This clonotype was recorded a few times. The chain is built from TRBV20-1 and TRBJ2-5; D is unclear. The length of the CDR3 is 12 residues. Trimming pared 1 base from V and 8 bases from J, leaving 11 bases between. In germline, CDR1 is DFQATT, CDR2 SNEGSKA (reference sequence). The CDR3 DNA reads TGCAGTGCTAGAGGGACGTCCACCACCCAGTACTTC. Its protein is CSARGTSTTQYF.

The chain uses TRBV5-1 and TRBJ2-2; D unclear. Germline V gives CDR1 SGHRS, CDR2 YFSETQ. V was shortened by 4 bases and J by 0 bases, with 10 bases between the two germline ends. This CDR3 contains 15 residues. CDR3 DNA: TGCGCCAGCAGCCAGGCGTATCCGAACACCGGGGAGCTGTTTTTT. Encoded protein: CASSQAYPNTGELFF.

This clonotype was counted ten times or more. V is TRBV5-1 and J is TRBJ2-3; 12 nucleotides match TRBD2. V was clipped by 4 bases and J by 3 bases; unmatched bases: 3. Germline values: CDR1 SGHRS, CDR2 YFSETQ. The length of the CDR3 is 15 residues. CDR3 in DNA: TGCGCCAGCAGCCCTAGCGGGGGGGCAACAGATACGCAGTATTTT. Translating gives CASSPSGGATDTQYF.

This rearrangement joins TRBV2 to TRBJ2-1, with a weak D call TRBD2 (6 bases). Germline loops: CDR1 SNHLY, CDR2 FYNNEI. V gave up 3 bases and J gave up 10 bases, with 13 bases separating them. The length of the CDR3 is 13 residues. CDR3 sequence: CASSEEGYGEQFF. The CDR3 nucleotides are TGTGCCAGCAGTGAGGAGGGGTATGGCGAGCAGTTCTTC.

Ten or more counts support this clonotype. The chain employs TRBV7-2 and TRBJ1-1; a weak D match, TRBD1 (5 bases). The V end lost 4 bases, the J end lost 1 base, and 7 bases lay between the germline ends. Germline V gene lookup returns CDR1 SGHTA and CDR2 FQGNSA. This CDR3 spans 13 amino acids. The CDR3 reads CASSSQENTEAFF. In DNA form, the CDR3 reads TGTGCCAGCAGCTCACAGGAGAACACTGAAGCTTTCTTT.

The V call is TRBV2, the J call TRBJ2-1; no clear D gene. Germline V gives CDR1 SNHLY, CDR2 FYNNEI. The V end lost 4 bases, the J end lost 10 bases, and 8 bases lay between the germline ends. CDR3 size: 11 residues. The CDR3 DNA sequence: TGTGCCAGCAGTGTTGGCCGAGAGCAGTTCTTC. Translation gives CASSVGREQFF. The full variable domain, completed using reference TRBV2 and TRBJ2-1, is EPEVTQTPSHQVTQMGQEVILRCVPISNHLYFYWYRQILGQKVEFLVSFYNNEISEKSEIFDDQFSVERPDGSNFTLKIRSTKLEDSAMYFCASSVGREQFFGPGTRLTVL.

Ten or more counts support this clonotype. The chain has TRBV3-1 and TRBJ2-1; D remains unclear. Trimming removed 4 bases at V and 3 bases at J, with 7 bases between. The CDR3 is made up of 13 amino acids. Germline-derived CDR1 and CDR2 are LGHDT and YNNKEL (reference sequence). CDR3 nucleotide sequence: TGTGCCAGCAGCCCCCGGAACTACAATGAGCAGTTCTTC. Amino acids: CASSPRNYNEQFF.

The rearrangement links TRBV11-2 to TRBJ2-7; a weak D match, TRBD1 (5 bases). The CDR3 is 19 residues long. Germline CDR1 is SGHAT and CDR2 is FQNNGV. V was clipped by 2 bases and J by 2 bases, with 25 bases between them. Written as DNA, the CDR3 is TGTGCCAGCAGCTTATTCACCCTGTGGGGCAGGAAAATAACCTACGAGCAGTACTTC. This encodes CASSLFTLWGRKITYEQYF.

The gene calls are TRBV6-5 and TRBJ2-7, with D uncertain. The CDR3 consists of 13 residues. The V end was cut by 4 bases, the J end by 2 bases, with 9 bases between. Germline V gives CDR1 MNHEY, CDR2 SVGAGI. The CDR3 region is CASSLESPYEQYF. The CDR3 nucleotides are TGTGCCAGCAGTTTAGAAAGCCCCTACGAGCAGTACTTC.

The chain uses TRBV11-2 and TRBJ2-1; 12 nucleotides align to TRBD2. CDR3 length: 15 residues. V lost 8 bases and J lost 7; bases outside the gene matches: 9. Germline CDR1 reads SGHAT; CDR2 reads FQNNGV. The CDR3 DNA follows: TGTGCCAGCGCCGTCCTAGCGGGAGGGCCAAATGAGCAGTTCTTC. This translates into CASAVLAGGPNEQFF.

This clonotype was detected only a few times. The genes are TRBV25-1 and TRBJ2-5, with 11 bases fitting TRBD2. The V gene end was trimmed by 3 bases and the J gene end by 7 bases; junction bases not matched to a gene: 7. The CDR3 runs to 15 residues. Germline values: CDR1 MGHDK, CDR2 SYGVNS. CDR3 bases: TGTGCCAGCAGTGACCCGGGACTAGCGGTTGGGACCCAGTACTTC. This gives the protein CASSDPGLAVGTQYF.

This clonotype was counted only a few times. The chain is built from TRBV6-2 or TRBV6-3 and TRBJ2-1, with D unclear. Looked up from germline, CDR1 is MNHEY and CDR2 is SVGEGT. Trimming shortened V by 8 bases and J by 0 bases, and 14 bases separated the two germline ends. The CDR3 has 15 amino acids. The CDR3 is CASAPLPGSYNEQFF. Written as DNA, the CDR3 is TGTGCCAGCGCCCCTCTTCCGGGCTCCTACAATGAGCAGTTCTTC.

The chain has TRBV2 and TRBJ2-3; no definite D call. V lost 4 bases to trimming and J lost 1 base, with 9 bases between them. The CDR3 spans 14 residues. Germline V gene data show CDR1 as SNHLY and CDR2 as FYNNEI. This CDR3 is CASSVSTGTDTQYF. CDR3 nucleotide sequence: TGTGCCAGCAGTGTGTCTACAGGCACAGATACGCAGTATTTT.

The DNA for the CDR3 is TGTGCCAGCAGTACTAGCGGGGGAGGGACTAGCGGGGTGTACGAGCAGTACTTC. Translation: CASSTSGGGTSGVYEQYF. The chain is built from TRBV28 and TRBJ2-7; TRBD2 aligns across 13 bases. Germline V gene data show CDR1 as MDHEN and CDR2 as SYDVKM. The trim removed 5 bases at V and 4 bases at J, leaving 14 bases unmatched. The CDR3 is 18 amino acids.

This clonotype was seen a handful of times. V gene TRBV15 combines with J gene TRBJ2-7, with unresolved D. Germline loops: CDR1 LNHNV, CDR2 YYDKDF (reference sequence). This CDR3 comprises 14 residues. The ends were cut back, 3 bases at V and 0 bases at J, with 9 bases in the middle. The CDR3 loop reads CATSSDRSSYEQYF. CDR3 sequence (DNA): TGTGCCACCAGCAGCGATAGAAGCTCCTACGAGCAGTACTTC.